This T cell receptor beta chain derives from a study of cytomegalovirus exposure and HLA in healthy donors (dated by TCRdb to about 2017). Describing the broader study: An earlier analysis of more than 550 of the donors reported about 260 Gb of sequence data and approximately 120 million unique TCR beta sequences obtained from 150 million to 200 million T cells. Rather than using new phenotypic data, the later analysis identified candidate immune exposures from TCR beta sequences and from how often those sequences occurred across donors. High-throughput TCR immunosequencing, statistical association of individual TCRs with disease status, and machine learning were combined to predict cytomegalovirus infection status. A separate validation cohort of 100 to 150 different subjects was used in addition to the approximately 700-subject first cohort. Every repertoire in the discovery cohort had been generated on one and the same sequencing platform. A later genetic analysis used genome-wide SNP genotypes for about 60% of the roughly 700 donors, treating that subset as a discovery cohort. In an earlier analysis of more than 550 of the donors, high-throughput TCR beta sequencing was used to judge whether each TCR beta V gene segment behaved as functional or pseudogenic. Both class I and class II loci were covered by HLA typing, at four-digit resolution. Among roughly 370 genotyped donors of the cohort, an average of approximately 230,000 unique TCR beta nucleotide sequences were sequenced per donor, roughly 18% of them non-productive. A later analysis re-analyzed previously published TCR beta repertoires from 600 to 850 donors and added high-resolution HLA genotyping to study TCR occurrence patterns. The study aimed to test whether cataloging public T cell receptors could reveal signatures of past pathogen exposure. Donor age, sex, ethnicity and CMV serostatus were collected together with the repertoire data. The study used immunosequencing to profile the T cell repertoires of 666 subjects and linked those repertoires to cytomegalovirus serostatus. The genetic ancestry cluster associated with self-reported Caucasian donors included approximately 85% of the roughly 400 genotyped donors. Roughly 5 DR-DQ haplotypes were handled as single units for association and clustering, since linkage in the cohort was strong. Approximately 300 gigabases of sequencing data and tens of millions of unique TCR sequences were included in an early release covering roughly 600 HLA-typed donors. The number of donors typed differed by locus, with about 629-630 for A, B, C, DRB1 and DQB1, around 560 for DQA1, approximately 570 for DPA1, and some 440 for DPB1. The research as a whole found: The authors suggested that the approach could potentially be extended to other disease states and immunological phenotypes. In this cohort, only TCR beta chains were sequenced, and detectable features were limited by the absence of alpha or paired-chain data. Correlated functional status among segregating V segments might reflect linkage disequilibrium, but an unknown experimental factor could not be ruled out. V-gene and J-gene trimming of TCR beta chains was associated with a missense DCLRE1C variant in a later genetic analysis, and the association was replicated in an independent cohort. A further reported finding was that TCR beta sequences accurately predicted the HLA-A and HLA-B alleles for most subjects in the first cohort. Because counts were too low, 15 to 20 rarely observed V segments, including chromosome 9 orphons, were left out of the earlier analysis of some 640 of the donors. The classifier was reported to diagnose cytomegalovirus status with high specificity and sensitivity in both the original and validation cohorts. A cluster of highly shared sequence variants was judged likely to be a technical artifact of the sequencing pipeline. In a later analysis, the rate of TCR association differed among HLA loci, with DRB1 alleles having the most associated TCRs and HLA-C alleles having the fewest. A total of 150 or so TCR beta chains were listed by the study as associated with cytomegalovirus. Because HLA typing was missing for some donors at each locus, association tests included only the typed subset. In an earlier analysis of 587 of the donors, most TCR beta V segments appeared in productive rearrangements about 87% or about 30% of the time, broadly matching IMGT annotations. In vitro tests confirmed that three of the cytomegalovirus-associated TCR beta chains recognize cytomegalovirus antigens. At a false discovery rate of 0.05, a later analysis linked 16,000 or so TCR beta sequences to specific HLA alleles. Immune exposure information for the cohort was limited to CMV serostatus. Several of the top co-occurrence clusters appeared to be linked to parvovirus B19, influenza, CMV and Epstein-Barr virus, according to a later analysis. Compared with equally common non-associated chains, HLA-associated TCR beta chains in a later analysis were more clonally expanded and had lower generation probabilities. In a later genetic analysis, fewer N-insertions in productive TCRs were reported among donors in an Asian-associated ancestry cluster than the roughly 710-donor mean. Sequencing depth was assumed to be roughly uniform across donors in the presence/absence analyses, though that assumption may not hold. Some IMGT-functional V segments, including TRBV6-2 and TRBV6-3, could not be distinguished by the 87-base-pair reads and were therefore excluded. According to a later analysis, most CMV-associated TCR beta chains appeared to be HLA-restricted, and the HLA associations seemed to be driven largely by CMV exposure. Across donors, most TCR sequences were observed very rarely, whereas some public TCRs were present in many individuals. Strong co-occurrence of HLA alleles, especially DR and DQ, made assigning TCR associations to individual alleles difficult.

Trimming leaves V shorter by 7 bases and J shorter by 7 bases, with the junction holding 12 bases beyond the gene matches. The germline V gene (reference sequence) gives CDR1 as LNHDA and CDR2 as SQIVND. Taken from cysteine to phenylalanine, the CDR3 has 14 residues. This entry keeps only the CDR3 DNA: 42 bases, framed from base 1. The cohort comprised around 700 healthy bone marrow donors. At the time of sampling, all cohort members were nominally healthy, though unrecorded immune exposures were likely present. The donor was CMV seronegative and was included in the group of around 320 seronegative cohort members. A peripheral blood sample was collected from each donor, and TCR beta sequencing was performed on peripheral blood mononuclear cells. The Qiagen DNeasy Blood Extraction Kit was used to extract genomic DNA from the blood cell samples. To prepare the library, the immunoSEQ multiplex PCR assay was applied. The multiplex PCR relied on a mix of 60 forward primers for TCR Vbeta segments and 13 reverse primers for TCR Jbeta segments. The CDR3 region of rearranged TCR beta genes was amplified from genomic DNA by a multiplex PCR assay. On the Illumina HiSeq System, the amplified TCR beta libraries were sequenced as 87-base-pair reads. For the original study's pipeline: A later analysis counted about 80 million unique TCR beta chains across the 666 repertoires, and roughly 10 million of these chains were shared by at least two donors. Raw reads were error-corrected and collapsed into unique sequences with a nearest-neighbor algorithm that merged closely related sequences to remove PCR and sequencing errors. To assign V, D and J gene segments, CDR3 sequences were aligned to IMGT reference sequences. For a sequence to be retained, a match of at least six nucleotides was required to both a V gene segment and a J gene segment. Rearrangements were classified as productive when the CDR3 lacked stop codons and remained in frame with V and J, and all other rearrangements were classified as non-productive. Following IMGT convention, CDR3 was defined as the stretch from the second conserved V-encoded cysteine to the conserved J-encoded phenylalanine. In an earlier analysis of roughly 610 of the donors, sequences lacking an unambiguous match to a single V gene segment were excluded. An earlier analysis of 500 to 600 of the donors classified V segments as functional when productive rearrangements were above 56.7% and as segregating when the standard deviation between donors was above 5%. A statistical classification framework was developed to diagnose cytomegalovirus status using the catalog of TCR beta chain sequences. A later analysis assigned V and J genes by comparing TCR nucleotide sequences with IMGT/GENE-DB human TR gene sequences. A later analysis assigned CDR3 sequences and most-parsimonious VDJ recombination scenarios with the TCRdist pipeline. In a later analysis, every TCR beta chain was defined by the combination of its CDR3 amino acid sequence and its V-gene family, and reads without a unique V-gene family were dropped. In a later analysis, approximately 590 highly shared, low-generation-probability nucleotide sequences were removed to address suspected cross-contamination and a sequencing artifact. A later analysis calculated a clonal expansion index for each public chain from normalized within-repertoire ranks of inferred template counts. A later analysis computed generation probabilities with a VDJ recombination model fitted to out-of-frame rearrangements, and checked the results against IGoR. In a later analysis, TCR-TCR, TCR-HLA and TCR-CMV co-occurrence was scored with hypergeometric tests, and a repertoire-size bias correction was applied to TCR pairs. A later analysis estimated false discovery rates by permuting HLA or CMV assignments 20 times. In a later analysis, co-occurring TCRs were grouped with DBSCAN, and TCRdist sequence similarity was added when clustering was performed within HLA-allele-positive subsets. For co-occurrence clustering, repertoires with fewer than 30,000 or more than 120,000 public chains were excluded, along with five repertoires with anomalous nucleotide sharing. TCRdb carries this immuneACCESS record with in-frame sequences only. Its versions omit some clonotypes, under half of them owing to an unresolved V gene in the studies checked, with the rest unexplained. For V, J and clone size, that table is used; D and trimming come from the DNA. The sample table records 150,000 to 200,000 clones; 87% of these occur just once. The ten largest clonotypes hold around 1% of the sample.

On this clone itself: Its antigen is currently not known. The record has no base qualities; no much larger clone is one base away. This CDR3 is also generated by other DNA sequences in the sample.

This receptor was identified in a boy under 10 years old in good health and CMV-seronegative. The specimen sequenced was PBMCs. Recombination connected TRBV19 to TRBJ2-7; 8 junctional bases match TRBD1. The CDR3 in this case is CASMGLDRAGEQYF. The DNA reads TGTGCCAGTATGGGGCTGGACAGGGCTGGTGAGCAGTACTTC.